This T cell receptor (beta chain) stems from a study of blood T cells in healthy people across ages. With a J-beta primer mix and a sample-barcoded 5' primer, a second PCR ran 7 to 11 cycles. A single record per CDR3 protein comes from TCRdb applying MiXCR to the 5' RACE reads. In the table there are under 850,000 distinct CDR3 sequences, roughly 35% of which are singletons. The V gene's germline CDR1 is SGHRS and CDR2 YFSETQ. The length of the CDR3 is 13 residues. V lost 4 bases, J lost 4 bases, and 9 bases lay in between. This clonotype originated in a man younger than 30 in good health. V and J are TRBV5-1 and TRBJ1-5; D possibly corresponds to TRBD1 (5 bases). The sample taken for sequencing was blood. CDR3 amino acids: CASSVKGNQPQHF. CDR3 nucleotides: TGCGCCAGCAGCGTAAAGGGGAATCAGCCCCAGCATTTT.